This T cell receptor (beta chain) was sequenced during a study of T cells in Graves' hyperthyroidism and ophthalmopathy. TCR beta CDR3 region amplification was performed from RNA transcripts. Primed by the HTBI set, a first-round RT-PCR was run on the TCR CDR3. MiXCR, run by TCRdb on the multiplex PCR reads, gives a single entry per CDR3 protein. The table lists around 380,000 distinct CDR3 sequences, approximately 15% of them singletons. The CDR3 contains 14 residues. V lost 8 bases to trimming and J lost 0 bases, with 15 bases between them. CDR1 DFQATT and CDR2 SNEGSKA come from the germline V gene (reference sequence). Fresh peripheral blood, around 11 ml of it, supplied the PBMCs.

J is TRBJ2-3 and V is TRBV20-1, with a tentative D call TRBD2 (7 bases). The sequenced material came from blood. This clonotype originated in a man aged 25-45 years with Graves' hyperthyroidism that later progressed to Graves' ophthalmopathy. The CDR3 DNA is TGCAGTATGGAAGGGGGGGAAAGCACAGATACGCAGTATTTT. Its translation is CSMEGGESTDTQYF.